This T cell receptor beta chain was observed in a study of vaccination effects on CD4 cells after COVID-19. Per the germline V gene, CDR1 is SGHRS and CDR2 is YFSETQ. V was shortened by 0 bases and J by 1 base, with 11 bases between the two germline ends. This CDR3 has 16 amino acids. Using viral peptide pools, the ViraFEST assay grew out antigen-specific CD4+ T cells prior to sequencing. Subsequent to approximately 9 days of culture, CD4+ T cells were isolated. Vaccine recipients, nucleocapsid antibody negative, had no prior SARS-CoV-2 infection. A density of fewer than 2.5 million PBMC per well was used; these cells were cultured with approximately 10 IU/ml IL-2 and about 9.4 ug/ml peptides. Worth noting for this clone: The antigen is undetermined.

The data were produced by immunoSEQ multiplex PCR, yet TCRdb's version contains in-frame clones alone and is incomplete. This sample has tens of thousands of clones, with 75% to 90% found just once. Study findings and constraints: Clones induced by infection and by vaccine showed marked clonal contraction late after vaccination. Healthy vaccinees' vaccine-induced clones included only 1 of 255 that recognized common cold coronaviruses. Convalescent patients were few in the study, and early post-infection timepoints were absent.

The receptor was isolated from a human donor who received a COVID-19 vaccine. V gene TRBV5-1 combines with J gene TRBJ1-3; D not resolved. Sequenced here: CD4+ T cells from PBMCs cultured with SARS-CoV-2 spike peptides, sampled before COVID-19 vaccination. The CDR3 loop is CASSLGAVGSGNTIYF. CDR3 in DNA: TGCGCCAGCAGCTTGGGGGCAGTCGGGTCTGGAAACACCATATATTTT. Filled out from reference TRBV5-1 and TRBJ1-3, the complete variable domain reads KAGVTQTPRYLIKTRGQQVTLSCSPISGHRSVSWYQQTPGQGLQFLFEYFSETQRNKGNFPGRFSGRQFSNSRSEMNVSTLELGDSALYLCASSLGAVGSGNTIYFGEGSWLTVV.